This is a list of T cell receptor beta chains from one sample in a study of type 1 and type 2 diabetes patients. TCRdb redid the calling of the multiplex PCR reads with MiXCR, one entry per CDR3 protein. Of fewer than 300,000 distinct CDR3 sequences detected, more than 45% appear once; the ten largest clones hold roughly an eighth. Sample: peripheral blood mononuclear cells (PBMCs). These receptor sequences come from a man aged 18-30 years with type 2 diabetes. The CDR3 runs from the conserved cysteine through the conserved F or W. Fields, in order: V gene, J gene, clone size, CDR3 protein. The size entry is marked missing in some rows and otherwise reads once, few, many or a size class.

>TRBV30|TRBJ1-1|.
CAWSWTGGPEAFF
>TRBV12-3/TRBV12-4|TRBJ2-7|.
CASRPSGGYEQYF
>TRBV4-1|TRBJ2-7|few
CASSFRSGGDEQYF
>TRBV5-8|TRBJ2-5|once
CASTPGTGISQETQYF
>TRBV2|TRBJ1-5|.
CASSEGGAAYNQPQHF
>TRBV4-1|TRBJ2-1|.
CASSGLDNEQFF
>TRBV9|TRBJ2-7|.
CASSVGPSGSGCEQYF
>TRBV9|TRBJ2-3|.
CASSVGVGSSTDTQYF
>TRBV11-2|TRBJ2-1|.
CASRSTSGRALGYNEQFF
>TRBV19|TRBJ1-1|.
CASSYREWAEAFF
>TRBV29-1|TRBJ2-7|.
CSAMVDRGAYEQYF
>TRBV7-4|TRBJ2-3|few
CASSEPGGTSTDTQYF
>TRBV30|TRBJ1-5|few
CAWTLGGVLEPQHF
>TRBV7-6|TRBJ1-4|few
CASSPPGGHLFF
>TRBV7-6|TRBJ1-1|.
CASSFFGENTEAFF
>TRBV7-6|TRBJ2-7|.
CASSLSGDSYEQYF
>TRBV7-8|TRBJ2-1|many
CASSFFNGPSDEQFF
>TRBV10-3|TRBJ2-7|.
CASSYSLTPGRVTYEQYF
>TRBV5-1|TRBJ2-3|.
CASSRAWPTSSSTDTQYF
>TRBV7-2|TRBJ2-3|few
CASRVSPGTTPTDTQYF
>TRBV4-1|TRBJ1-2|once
CASSRGGTGYGYTF
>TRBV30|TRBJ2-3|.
CAWGDTTSTDTQYF
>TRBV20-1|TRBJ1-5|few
CSARDGLLSNQPQHF
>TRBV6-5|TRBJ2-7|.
CASRSGPAYEQYF
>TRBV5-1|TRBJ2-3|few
CASQLTSDTQYF
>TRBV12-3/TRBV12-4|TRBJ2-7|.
CASRVTSGMVEQYF
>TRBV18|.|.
CASFGQGVYEQYF
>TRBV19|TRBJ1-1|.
CASTPLGQSAAFF
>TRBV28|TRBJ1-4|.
CASKKGWNEKLFF
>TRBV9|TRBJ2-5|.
CASSPRALAQETQYF
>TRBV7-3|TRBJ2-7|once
CASRATQVSYEQYF
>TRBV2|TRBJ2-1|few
CASSVQTSPYNEQFF
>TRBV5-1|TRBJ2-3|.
CASSRPPIDRERADTQYF
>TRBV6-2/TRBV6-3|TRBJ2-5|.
CASSYGGGAETQYF
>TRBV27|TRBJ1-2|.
CVSSYSGYTF
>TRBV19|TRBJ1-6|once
CASRTGRSYNSPLHF
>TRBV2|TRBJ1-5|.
CASRTVGGNQPQHF
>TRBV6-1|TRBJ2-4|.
CASGPGAQNIQYF
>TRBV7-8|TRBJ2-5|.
CASSSPWDREETQYF
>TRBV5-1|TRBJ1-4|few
CASSLPPRAGGREKLFF
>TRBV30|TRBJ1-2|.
CAWSNIGQGDGYTF
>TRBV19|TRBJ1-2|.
CASSILRQADYGYTF
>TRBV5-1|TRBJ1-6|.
CASSLVNWAEPLHF
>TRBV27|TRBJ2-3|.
CASSLRQDSTPSTDTQYF
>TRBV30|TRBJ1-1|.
CAWTPILGAEAFF